The 14 T cell receptor beta chains below were found in one sample sequenced in a study of blood T cell repertoires in COVID-19. Clones were read by immunoSEQ multiplex PCR, and TCRdb kept only the in-frame ones, dropping some. The top ten clones hold about 3.8% of a sample with about 120,000 clones, roughly 90% of them seen once. The sequenced material came from peripheral blood. Source of these receptors: a woman in her sixties with COVID-19, enrolled during active disease.

V is TRBV29-1 and J is TRBJ1-4; 8 positions match TRBD1. V lost 6 bases and J lost 3; bases outside the gene matches: 6. Germline values: CDR1 SQVTM, CDR2 ANQGSEA. The CDR3 is made up of 14 amino acids. The DNA of the CDR3 is TGCAGCGTCACCCTGGGACAGGCTAATGAAAAACTGTTTTTT. Amino acid sequence: CSVTLGQANEKLFF.

Only one count was recorded for this clone. The gene calls are TRBV9 and TRBJ2-2; a possible D gene is TRBD2 (6 bases). The ends were cut back, 0 bases at V and 7 bases at J, with 10 bases in the middle. The CDR3 covers 14 residues. The germline V gene has CDR1 SGDLS and CDR2 YYNGEE. The DNA of the CDR3 is TGTGCCAGCAGCGTAGCTTGGAGGGGCGGGGAGCTGTTTTTT. It translates to CASSVAWRGGELFF. Variable domain in full (rest from reference TRBV9 and TRBJ2-2): DSGVTQTPKHLITATGQRVTLRCSPRSGDLSVYWYQQSLDQGLQFLIQYYNGEERAKGNILERFSAQQFPDLHSELNLSSLELGDSALYFCASSVAWRGGELFFGEGSRLTVL.

This clone was seen only once. The chain is built from TRBV29-1 and TRBJ1-2; D remains ambiguous. Looked up from germline, CDR1 is SQVTM and CDR2 is ANQGSEA. The CDR3 is 12 amino acids. Trimming took off 3 bases at V and 3 bases at J, with 8 bases between the two ends. The CDR3 loop is CSVDRGHYGYTF. CDR3 bases: TGCAGCGTTGACAGAGGGCACTATGGCTACACCTTC.

J is TRBJ1-2 and V is TRBV6-5, with 7 bases fitting TRBD1. There are 15 residues in the CDR3. The germline CDR1 and CDR2 sequences are MNHEY and SVGAGI. V lost 6 bases to trimming and J lost 2 bases; unmatched junction nucleotides: 9. Written as DNA, the CDR3 is TGTGCCAGCAGGACCCGAGGGGGCGCGAACTATGGCTACACCTTC. Protein: CASRTRGGANYGYTF.

V and J are TRBV12-5 and TRBJ1-1; the D gene is possibly TRBD1 (5 bases). Trimming removed 5 bases at V and 11 bases at J, with 15 bases between. There are 12 residues in the CDR3. Germline lookup yields CDR1 LGHNT and CDR2 FRNRAP. CDR3 residues: CASGPGYGGAFF. The DNA for the CDR3 is TGTGCTAGTGGTCCGGGGTATGGGGGGGCTTTCTTT.

This clone was detected once. This chain connects TRBV5-1 to TRBJ1-2, with TRBD1 matching over 11 bases. The CDR3 totals 15 residues. V lost 7 bases, J lost 7 bases, and 12 bases stayed unmatched. Germline CDR1 and CDR2: SGHRS and YFSETQ. Written as DNA, the CDR3 is TGCGCCAGCCGAAGGACTCGGACAGGGGGCTTTGGCTACACCTTC. Translation: CASRRTRTGGFGYTF.

On this clone itself: One end of the junction does not line up with germline, which may come from a read error. The chain has TRBV5-4 and TRBJ1-4, with TRBD1 matching over 7 bases. Germline CDR1 is SGHNT and CDR2 is YYREEE (reference sequence). The CDR3 extends over 12 amino acids. CDR3 bases: TGTGCCAGCAGCTCCCGACAGGGCGCAATTATTTTT. Encoded protein: CASSSRQGAIIF.

This chain joins TRBV27 and TRBJ2-2, with TRBD2 matching over 13 bases. The ends lost 6 bases at V and 1 base at J; junction bases unmatched: 2. Per the germline V gene, CDR1 is MNHEY and CDR2 is SMNVEV (reference sequence). The length of the CDR3 is 16 residues. CDR3 nucleotides: TGTGCCAGCAGACTAGCGGGGGGGCTGAACACCGGGGAGCTGTTTTTT. This sequence encodes CASRLAGGLNTGELFF.

CDR3 protein: CASSTYDNPTGELFF. As DNA, the CDR3 is TGTGCCAGCAGTACCTACGACAATCCAACCGGGGAGCTGTTTTTT. The rearrangement joins TRBV27 to TRBJ2-2, with unresolved D. With 5 bases removed from V and 5 bases from J, the gap between germline ends came to 15 bases. This CDR3 is 15 amino acids long. The germline gives CDR1 MNHEY, CDR2 SMNVEV (reference sequence).

The chain couples TRBV25-1 to TRBJ2-2; TRBD1 agrees at 7 bases. Per germline, CDR1 MGHDK and CDR2 SYGVNS. The CDR3 contains 14 residues. The V and J ends lost 4 bases and 6 bases, in that order; junction bases with no gene match: 5. CDR3 nucleotides: TGTGCCAGCAGTGCTTACAGGGGTCCCGGGGAGCTGTTTTTT. Translating gives CASSAYRGPGELFF.

V and J are TRBV11-3 and TRBJ2-5, with D hard to call. The CDR3 extends over 12 amino acids. V shed 0 bases and J shed 4 bases, with 3 bases lying between them. Germline V gene lookup returns CDR1 SGHNT and CDR2 YENEEA. DNA for the CDR3: TGTGCCAGCAGCTTAGACCTAGAGACCCAGTACTTC. It translates to CASSLDLETQYF.

The chain joins TRBV6-1 to TRBJ2-5; tentative D call: TRBD2 (7 bases). In germline, CDR1 is MNHNS, CDR2 SASEGT. This CDR3 has 16 residues. The V end was cut by 4 bases, the J end by 5 bases, with 20 bases between. The CDR3 loop is CASSVGTGGERETQYF. The CDR3 DNA sequence: TGTGCCAGCAGTGTAGGGACGGGGGGCGAGCGGGAGACCCAGTACTTC.

This clone was found a few times. The chain employs TRBV7-8 and TRBJ1-5; D is ambiguous. Germline V gene sequence: CDR1 SGHVS, CDR2 FQNEAQ. The CDR3 spans 13 residues. The V and J ends lost 2 bases and 5 bases respectively, with 7 bases between them. The CDR3 is CASSLNRDQPQHF. CDR3 DNA sequence: TGTGCCAGCAGCTTAAACCGGGATCAGCCCCAGCATTTT.

The V gene is TRBV7-2, the J gene TRBJ2-7, with 7 bases lining up with TRBD2. The CDR3 extends over 15 amino acids. After removal of 4 bases from V and 8 bases from J, the junction contained 14 bases not matched to a gene. Germline values: CDR1 SGHTA, CDR2 FQGNSA. The CDR3 bases are TGTGCCAGCAGCTCCGCAACTGGACCGCGGGGGAAGCAGTACTTC. Its translation: CASSSATGPRGKQYF.